This TCR beta chain emerged from a study of cytomegalovirus exposure and HLA in healthy donors. Study summary: Sequencing of approximately 190 million T cells in an earlier analysis found under 120 million unique TCR beta sequences.

Worth noting for this clone: Its antigen is undetermined.

The PCR had 60 Vbeta and 13 Jbeta primers. Assay used: immunoSEQ multiplex PCR; TCRdb lists only in-frame clones, some missing. This table holds around 65,000 clones. The CDR3 extends over 13 amino acids. Trimming pared 6 bases from V and 0 bases from J, leaving 8 bases between. Germline V gene lookup returns CDR1 MNHEY and CDR2 SVGAGI. General study findings and limits: Excluded: some indistinguishable V segments such as TRBV6-2 and TRBV6-3. In a later analysis, across HLA loci, associated TCR counts were highest for DRB1, lowest for HLA-C. Follow-up analysis later connected one missense variant in DCLRE1C with trimming of TCR beta V- and J-genes.

The sample taken for sequencing was PBMCs. This sequence originates from a boy between 10 and 17 years old in good health and CMV-seronegative. The rearrangement links TRBV6-5 to TRBJ1-2; D gene unclear. The CDR3 sequence: CASRLDTNYGYTF. As DNA, the CDR3 is TGTGCCAGCAGACTTGACACTAACTATGGCTACACCTTC.